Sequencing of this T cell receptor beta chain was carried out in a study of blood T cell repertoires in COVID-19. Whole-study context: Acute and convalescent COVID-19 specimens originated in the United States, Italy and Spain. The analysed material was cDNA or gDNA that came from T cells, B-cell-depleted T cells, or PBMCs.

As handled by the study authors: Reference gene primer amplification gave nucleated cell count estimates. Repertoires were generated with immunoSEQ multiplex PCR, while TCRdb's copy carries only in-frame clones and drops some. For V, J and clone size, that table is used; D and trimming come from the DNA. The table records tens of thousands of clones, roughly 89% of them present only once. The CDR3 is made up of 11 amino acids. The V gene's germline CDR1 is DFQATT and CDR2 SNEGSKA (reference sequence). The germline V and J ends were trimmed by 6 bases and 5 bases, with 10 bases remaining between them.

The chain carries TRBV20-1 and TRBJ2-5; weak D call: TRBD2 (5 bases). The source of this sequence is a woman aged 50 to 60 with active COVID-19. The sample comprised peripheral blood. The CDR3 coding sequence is TGCAGTGCGACGGAGGTGGAGACCCAGTACTTC. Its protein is CSATEVETQYF.